This is a list of T cell receptor beta chains from one sample in a study of T cell responses to AZD1222 COVID-19 vaccine. Only in-frame clones appear in the TCRdb table, and some are missing; sequencing was by immunoSEQ multiplex PCR. The sample shows 120,000 to 150,000 clones, around 90% of them seen only once. The sequencing here drew on peripheral blood, taken 28 days after the second AZD1222 dose. The origin of the receptors is an adult who received the AZD1222 COVID-19 vaccine. Both conserved end residues are part of each CDR3. The D gene is left open where the match is weak. Clone sizes are given selectively: once, few, many, or a class where the clone is expanded.

CDR3 DNA: TGTGCCAGCAGTCCGAGAAAGAAGGAGACTAGCGGATACAATGAGCAGTTCTTC
CDR3 protein: CASSPRKKETSGYNEQFF
V gene: TRBV28
clone size: once
D gene: TRBD2
CDR3 length: 18
J gene: TRBJ2-1

CDR3 DNA: TGTGCCAGCAGCCCGTTACCACCGGCCTACAATGAGCAGTTCTTC
CDR3 protein: CASSPLPPAYNEQFF
V gene: TRBV6-5
clone size: .
D gene: .
CDR3 length: 15
J gene: TRBJ2-1

CDR3 DNA: TGTGCCAGCTCACCAGATGGCAGGGGGCGGAACACCATATATTTT
CDR3 protein: CASSPDGRGRNTIYF
V gene: TRBV18
clone size: .
D gene: TRBD1
CDR3 length: 15
J gene: TRBJ1-3

CDR3 DNA: TGCGCCAGCAGCCGGAACTCTGAGGGGCACGAGCAGTACTTC
CDR3 protein: CASSRNSEGHEQYF
V gene: TRBV4-1
clone size: .
D gene: .
CDR3 length: 14
J gene: TRBJ2-7

CDR3 DNA: TGTGCCAGCAGCTTAATAGCGGGAGCCCGTAGGGGCACGCAGTATTTT
CDR3 protein: CASSLIAGARRGTQYF
V gene: TRBV7-3
clone size: .
D gene: TRBD2
CDR3 length: 16
J gene: TRBJ2-3

CDR3 DNA: TGTGCCAGCAGTGACGAAGGGATAAAGAGGGACACCTTC
CDR3 protein: CASSDEGIKRDTF
V gene: TRBV2
clone size: .
D gene: .
CDR3 length: 13
J gene: TRBJ1-2

CDR3 DNA: TGTGCCAGCAGTAGGGCGCGAGCGGGCAATCAGCCCCAGCATTTT
CDR3 protein: CASSRARAGNQPQHF
V gene: TRBV28
clone size: .
D gene: .
CDR3 length: 15
J gene: TRBJ1-5

CDR3 DNA: TGTGCCAGTAGTAGATTCGACAGGGGGCTCTACAATGAGCAGTTCTTC
CDR3 protein: CASSRFDRGLYNEQFF
V gene: TRBV19
clone size: once
D gene: TRBD1
CDR3 length: 16
J gene: TRBJ2-1

CDR3 DNA: TGTGCCAGCAGCCCTCGTCAGGGTTCGGGCACTGAAGCTTTCTTT
CDR3 protein: CASSPRQGSGTEAFF
V gene: TRBV7-3
clone size: .
D gene: .
CDR3 length: 15
J gene: TRBJ1-1

CDR3 DNA: TGTGCCAGCAGCCCGGGGGACAGGACATATGGCTACACCTTC
CDR3 protein: CASSPGDRTYGYTF
V gene: TRBV3-1/TRBV3-2
clone size: .
D gene: TRBD1
CDR3 length: 14
J gene: TRBJ1-2

CDR3 DNA: TGTGCCAGCAGCTTAACAGCGGGTAGCACAGATACGCAGTATTTT
CDR3 protein: CASSLTAGSTDTQYF
V gene: TRBV7-3
clone size: .
D gene: .
CDR3 length: 15
J gene: TRBJ2-3

CDR3 DNA: TGTGCCAGCAGCTTGGACGGGAACTATGGCTACACCTTC
CDR3 protein: CASSLDGNYGYTF
V gene: TRBV5-5
clone size: few
D gene: .
CDR3 length: 13
J gene: TRBJ1-2

CDR3 DNA: TGCGCCAGCAGCCAAGATCGCGGGAACACCATATATTTT
CDR3 protein: CASSQDRGNTIYF
V gene: TRBV4-3
clone size: .
D gene: .
CDR3 length: 13
J gene: TRBJ1-3

CDR3 DNA: TGTGCCAGCAGCGTAGTGGCCTATGGCTACACCTTC
CDR3 protein: CASSVVAYGYTF
V gene: TRBV9
clone size: once
D gene: .
CDR3 length: 12
J gene: TRBJ1-2

CDR3 DNA: TGTGCCAGCAGCGTAGAAGGTGGGGCAAACCAAGAGACCCAGTACTTC
CDR3 protein: CASSVEGGANQETQYF
V gene: TRBV9
clone size: few
D gene: .
CDR3 length: 16
J gene: TRBJ2-5

CDR3 DNA: TGTGCCAGCAGTAACAGTTTAGTAAACAATGAGCAGTTCTTC
CDR3 protein: CASSNSLVNNEQFF
V gene: TRBV6-2/TRBV6-3
clone size: .
D gene: .
CDR3 length: 14
J gene: TRBJ2-1

CDR3 DNA: TGTGCCAGCAGCTTACGGACAAATTCACCCCTCCACTTT
CDR3 protein: CASSLRTNSPLHF
V gene: TRBV11-3
clone size: .
D gene: .
CDR3 length: 13
J gene: TRBJ1-6

CDR3 DNA: TGTGCCAGCAGTACCGGAGCGGAGGGGCACAATGAGCAGTTCTTC
CDR3 protein: CASSTGAEGHNEQFF
V gene: TRBV6-4
clone size: .
D gene: .
CDR3 length: 15
J gene: TRBJ2-1

CDR3 DNA: TGCGCCAGCAGCCAAGATCGGGACAGAGGATACCCGAATTCACCCCTCCACTTT
CDR3 protein: CASSQDRDRGYPNSPLHF
V gene: TRBV4-3
clone size: .
D gene: TRBD1
CDR3 length: 18
J gene: TRBJ1-6

CDR3 DNA: TGTGCCAGTAGTATAGAAGTGCAACCAAACACTGAAGCTTTCTTT
CDR3 protein: CASSIEVQPNTEAFF
V gene: TRBV19
clone size: .
D gene: .
CDR3 length: 15
J gene: TRBJ1-1

CDR3 DNA: TGTGCCAGCAGCTTAGTCGGCCCCACAGATACGCAGTATTTT
CDR3 protein: CASSLVGPTDTQYF
V gene: TRBV7-8
clone size: .
D gene: .
CDR3 length: 14
J gene: TRBJ2-3

CDR3 DNA: TGTGCCAGCAGCCAGGCAAGGGGGGCAAACTATGGCTACACCTTC
CDR3 protein: CASSQARGANYGYTF
V gene: TRBV11-2
clone size: .
D gene: .
CDR3 length: 15
J gene: TRBJ1-2

CDR3 DNA: TGTGCCAGCAATCCGGGCCCTGCGCGCAATGAGCAGTTCTTC
CDR3 protein: CASNPGPARNEQFF
V gene: TRBV6-5
clone size: .
D gene: .
CDR3 length: 14
J gene: TRBJ2-1

CDR3 DNA: TGTGCCAGCAGTATACAGGGAGGCACTGAAGCTTTCTTT
CDR3 protein: CASSIQGGTEAFF
V gene: TRBV11-3
clone size: .
D gene: .
CDR3 length: 13
J gene: TRBJ1-1

CDR3 DNA: TGTGCCAGCAGTTTGGAAAGGACGTTCCCATCCGAGCAGTACTTC
CDR3 protein: CASSLERTFPSEQYF
V gene: TRBV28
clone size: once
D gene: .
CDR3 length: 15
J gene: TRBJ2-7

CDR3 DNA: TGTGCCAGCAGCCGGGGACTAGCGGGGGGCACAGATACGCAGTATTTT
CDR3 protein: CASSRGLAGGTDTQYF
V gene: TRBV7-7
clone size: .
D gene: TRBD2
CDR3 length: 16
J gene: TRBJ2-3

CDR3 DNA: TGTGCCAGCAGTGAACCCGCGGGTGTTGGGGGGCAAAATTCACCCCTCCACTTT
CDR3 protein: CASSEPAGVGGQNSPLHF
V gene: TRBV6-1
clone size: .
D gene: .
CDR3 length: 18
J gene: TRBJ1-6

CDR3 DNA: TGTGCCAGCAGCTTGAGCGGGGATTCACCCCTCCACTTT
CDR3 protein: CASSLSGDSPLHF
V gene: TRBV14
clone size: .
D gene: .
CDR3 length: 13
J gene: TRBJ1-6

CDR3 DNA: TGTGCCACCAGTAAGGACAATCAGCCCCAGCATTTT
CDR3 protein: CATSKDNQPQHF
V gene: TRBV15
clone size: .
D gene: .
CDR3 length: 12
J gene: TRBJ1-5

CDR3 DNA: TGTGCCAGCAGTCCCCGGCGGGAGCCTGTGGAGCAGTACTTC
CDR3 protein: CASSPRREPVEQYF
V gene: TRBV28
clone size: .
D gene: TRBD2
CDR3 length: 14
J gene: TRBJ2-7

CDR3 DNA: TGTGCCAGCGGGGAGCACAGGACAGTGAATGAAGCTTTCTTT
CDR3 protein: CASGEHRTVNEAFF
V gene: TRBV27
clone size: .
D gene: .
CDR3 length: 14
J gene: TRBJ1-1

CDR3 DNA: TGTGCCAGCAGCAAACTGGTCACCGAAGCTTATGGCTACACCTTC
CDR3 protein: CASSKLVTEAYGYTF
V gene: TRBV21-1
clone size: .
D gene: .
CDR3 length: 15
J gene: TRBJ1-2

CDR3 DNA: TGTGCCAGCAGCCCCGCCATCGGACACGAAACTTTCTTT
CDR3 protein: CASSPAIGHETFF
V gene: TRBV7-2
clone size: .
D gene: .
CDR3 length: 13
J gene: TRBJ1-1

CDR3 DNA: TGTGCCAGCAGCTTGGGCCGCCGCACAGATACGCAGTATTTT
CDR3 protein: CASSLGRRTDTQYF
V gene: TRBV7-8
clone size: .
D gene: .
CDR3 length: 14
J gene: TRBJ2-3

CDR3 DNA: TGTGCCAGCAGCTTGACAGGGGGCAACTATGGCTACACCTTC
CDR3 protein: CASSLTGGNYGYTF
V gene: TRBV11-2
clone size: once
D gene: TRBD1
CDR3 length: 14
J gene: TRBJ1-2

CDR3 DNA: TGCGCCACCACAGGGGTAGGGACCGGGGAGCTGTTTTTT
CDR3 protein: CATTGVGTGELFF
V gene: TRBV10-1
clone size: .
D gene: TRBD1
CDR3 length: 13
J gene: TRBJ2-2

CDR3 DNA: TGTGCCAGCAGCTTCGGACAAATAGGGCAGCCCCAGCATTTT
CDR3 protein: CASSFGQIGQPQHF
V gene: TRBV7-9
clone size: .
D gene: .
CDR3 length: 14
J gene: TRBJ1-5

CDR3 DNA: TGTGCCAGCAGTTTCTCAGCGGGGATGGATGAGCAGTTCTTC
CDR3 protein: CASSFSAGMDEQFF
V gene: TRBV28
clone size: .
D gene: TRBD2
CDR3 length: 14
J gene: TRBJ2-1

CDR3 DNA: TGTGCCAGCAGTTATCTAGCGGGGGGCGACGGTGAGCAGTTCTTC
CDR3 protein: CASSYLAGGDGEQFF
V gene: TRBV6-2/TRBV6-3
clone size: .
D gene: TRBD2
CDR3 length: 15
J gene: TRBJ2-1

CDR3 DNA: TGTGCCAGCTCACCACCGGCGATGTCCCACTCTGGCTACACCTTC
CDR3 protein: CASSPPAMSHSGYTF
V gene: TRBV18
clone size: .
D gene: .
CDR3 length: 15
J gene: TRBJ1-2

CDR3 DNA: TGTGCCAGCAGCTTAGATCCTGGCAAAGGGAACACCATATATTTT
CDR3 protein: CASSLDPGKGNTIYF
V gene: TRBV7-2
clone size: .
D gene: .
CDR3 length: 15
J gene: TRBJ1-3

CDR3 DNA: TGTGCCAGCTCACTTTTACAGAATCAGCCCCAGCATTTT
CDR3 protein: CASSLLQNQPQHF
V gene: TRBV18
clone size: .
D gene: .
CDR3 length: 13
J gene: TRBJ1-5

CDR3 DNA: TGTGCCAGCAGCGCTCTGACCAAGGTGAACACTGAAGCTTTCTTT
CDR3 protein: CASSALTKVNTEAFF
V gene: TRBV7-2
clone size: .
D gene: .
CDR3 length: 15
J gene: TRBJ1-1

CDR3 DNA: TGTGCCAGCAGTTCGGGACGGAGCCCTATGGGGCTGTTTTTT
CDR3 protein: CASSSGRSPMGLFF
V gene: TRBV6-4
clone size: .
D gene: .
CDR3 length: 14
J gene: TRBJ2-2

CDR3 DNA: TGTGCCAGCAGCTGGAAGCGGGGGGAAGAGACCCAGTACTTC
CDR3 protein: CASSWKRGEETQYF
V gene: TRBV5-4
clone size: .
D gene: TRBD2
CDR3 length: 14
J gene: TRBJ2-5

CDR3 DNA: TGTGCCAGTAGTATAGAATCGAGGGGAGGCGGGGAGCTGTTTTTT
CDR3 protein: CASSIESRGGGELFF
V gene: TRBV19
clone size: .
D gene: .
CDR3 length: 15
J gene: TRBJ2-2

CDR3 DNA: TGTGCCAGCAGCTTAGATCACAGGACAGGGGAAAACATTCAGTACTTC
CDR3 protein: CASSLDHRTGENIQYF
V gene: TRBV11-2
clone size: .
D gene: TRBD1
CDR3 length: 16
J gene: TRBJ2-4

CDR3 DNA: TGTGCCAGTAGTATCTCCAGTATGAACACTGAAGCTTTCTTT
CDR3 protein: CASSISSMNTEAFF
V gene: TRBV19
clone size: .
D gene: .
CDR3 length: 14
J gene: TRBJ1-1

CDR3 DNA: TGTGCCAGCCTTCGGCATCTCACCGGAGGCAATGAGCAGTTCTTC
CDR3 protein: CASLRHLTGGNEQFF
V gene: TRBV2
clone size: .
D gene: .
CDR3 length: 15
J gene: TRBJ2-1

CDR3 DNA: TGTGCCAGCAAGGAACAGGGTGGAGATACGCAGTATTTT
CDR3 protein: CASKEQGGDTQYF
V gene: TRBV5-4
clone size: .
D gene: .
CDR3 length: 13
J gene: TRBJ2-3

CDR3 DNA: TGTGCCAGCAGCATTAGGCGACTAGCGTATTACAATGAGCAGTTCTTC
CDR3 protein: CASSIRRLAYYNEQFF
V gene: TRBV14
clone size: .
D gene: TRBD2
CDR3 length: 16
J gene: TRBJ2-1

CDR3 DNA: TGTGCCAGCAGCTTTGATTCTTTGACTGCCCTCGAAGCTTTCTTT
CDR3 protein: CASSFDSLTALEAFF
V gene: TRBV7-2
clone size: .
D gene: .
CDR3 length: 15
J gene: TRBJ1-1

CDR3 DNA: TGTGCCAGCAGCCAAGGGGCGCCGGAGACCCAGTACTTC
CDR3 protein: CASSQGAPETQYF
V gene: TRBV3-1/TRBV3-2
clone size: .
D gene: .
CDR3 length: 13
J gene: TRBJ2-5

CDR3 DNA: TGTGCCAGTAGTATCTGGGCGGGGACCTCCTACGAGCAGTACTTC
CDR3 protein: CASSIWAGTSYEQYF
V gene: TRBV19
clone size: .
D gene: .
CDR3 length: 15
J gene: TRBJ2-7